The following is a TCR beta chain sequence with its context. The sample holds one count of this clone. Its antigen is unknown. Nothing much larger sits one base from this clone, and base qualities are not available. In the prospective study, participants were roughly 18 to 100 years old, resided in under 30 geographic areas of the United States, and were enrolled through a virtual design. Cohort assignment in the prospective study relied on participant-reported clinical history from a screening survey and a study questionnaire. For ImmuneRACE Cohort 3, a participant was defined as recovered based on two consecutive negative NP/OP PCR tests, clearance by a healthcare professional, or resolution of symptoms. Mobile phlebotomists in the prospective study collected whole blood, serum and a nasopharyngeal or oropharyngeal swab from every participant. Additional blood draws and questionnaires over a 2-month period could optionally be provided by prospective study participants. Before DNA extraction, prospective study blood samples were shipped either frozen or at room temperature.

The immunoSEQ Assay, a bias-controlled multiplex PCR, was used to amplify TCRbeta CDR3 regions from genomic DNA. The source study handled its data this way. The number of nucleated cells in each sample was estimated by amplification of reference gene primers within the assay. To quantify the absolute abundance of each unique TCRbeta CDR3 rearrangement, sequence reads were collapsed and filtered. Productive Simpson clonality was computed per sample as the square root of Simpson's diversity index over productive rearrangements. TCRdb took over this immuneACCESS table, retaining in-frame rearrangements with V and J assigned. Such tables are incomplete; in checked studies, under half of the missing clones stem from an unresolved V gene, and the remainder is unexplained. Clone size and the V and J calls come from that table; the DNA yielded D and trimming. Here the sample has about 300,000 clones; 86% occur a single time. The ten top clones hold about 4.2% of the sample.

The CDR3 starts with the cysteine, ends with the phenylalanine, and has 14 residues. The only DNA kept is the CDR3, 42 bases in frame from the first base. CDR1 WNHNN and CDR2 SYGVQD were looked up in the germline V gene (reference sequence). V drops 4 bases and J drops 2 bases, leaving 11 bases in between. This sample was included in a study of blood T cell repertoires in COVID-19 (dated by TCRdb to the early 2020s). With regard to the full study: Samples from collaborators originated in the United States, Italy and Spain and spanned both the acute and convalescent phases of COVID-19. The material from the prospective study consisted of cDNA or gDNA derived from T cells, B-cell-depleted T cells, or PBMCs. Subjects who had been exposed to COVID-19, were actively infected with it, or had recovered from it provided the deeply sampled blood TCRbeta repertoires that made up the dataset. The samples were drawn from the first 160 participants of the ongoing ImmuneRACE study and from about 1,200 subjects provided by 6 global collaborators. The sample metadata nearly always contained a de-identified subject ID, COVID-19 status, age in years and sex. The repertoires were made available in a free public database intended to serve as a resource for research on the immune response to SARS-CoV-2. Where available, HLA class I and class II types were taken from metadata supplied by the sample provider and were not determined by assay-based typing.

Summary of the overall study and its limitations: How much clinical and demographic metadata was included differed by source and by participant, and the metadata was provided uncurated.

The chain employs TRBV10-1 and TRBJ2-5, with TRBD2 perhaps the D gene, on 6 matching bases. Material for sequencing was PBMCs or T cells enriched from blood (not recorded which). The origin of this receptor is a man aged 30-40 years who had recovered from COVID-19. The nucleotide sequence is TGCGCCAGCAGTGGACCGGGACTTCAAGAGACCCAGTACTTC. Its translation reads: CASSGPGLQETQYF.